The 15 T cell receptor beta chains below come from one sample, sequenced in a study of blood T cell repertoires in COVID-19. Using immunoSEQ multiplex PCR, the repertoire was profiled, and TCRdb retains in-frame clones only, with some absent. The sample includes about 260,000 clones, 75% to 90% of them seen just once. Sequenced sample: peripheral blood. These TCRs come from a woman in her 70s with COVID-19, enrolled during active disease.

The V and J genes are TRBV9 and TRBJ2-7; weak D call: TRBD2 (5 bases). Germline CDR1 SGDLS, CDR2 YYNGEE. CDR3 size: 15 residues. Trimming removed 1 base from V and 3 bases from J, with 14 bases in between. The CDR3 bases are TGTGCCAGCAGCGTACGAGGGAGCGAATACTACGAGCAGTACTTC. The encoded protein is CASSVRGSEYYEQYF.

The chain couples TRBV6-6 to TRBJ1-4; D not resolved. Per the germline V gene, CDR1 is MNHNY and CDR2 is SVGAGI (reference sequence). The CDR3 has 12 residues. V lost 4 bases to trimming and J lost 7 bases, with 7 bases between them. The CDR3 sequence: CASSLKFEKLFF. CDR3 coding DNA: TGTGCCAGCAGTTTAAAATTTGAAAAACTGTTTTTT.

This chain connects TRBV30 to TRBJ1-1; D is unresolved. V gave up 5 bases and J gave up 0 bases, with 16 bases separating them. The V gene's germline CDR1 is GTSNPN and CDR2 SVGIG (reference sequence). This CDR3 comprises 15 residues. CDR3 sequence reads: CAWSPARGMNTEAFF. In DNA form, the CDR3 reads TGTGCCTGGTCCCCCGCCCGAGGAATGAACACTGAAGCTTTCTTT.

This chain links TRBV30 with TRBJ2-6, with D maybe TRBD2 (7 bases). The ends were cut back, 2 bases at V and 1 base at J, with 18 bases in the middle. CDR1 GTSNPN and CDR2 SVGIG come from the germline V gene (reference sequence). The CDR3 has 18 residues. CDR3 coding DNA: TGTGCCTGGAGTCAGGAGGGGGGGAGTCTGTCTGGGGCCAACGTCCTGACTTTC. It is translated as CAWSQEGGSLSGANVLTF.

The J gene is TRBJ2-1, the V gene TRBV30, with 10 bases fitting TRBD1. CDR3 length: 16 residues. Unmatched junction bases numbered 12, after V lost 3 bases and J lost 7 bases. Germline CDR1 is GTSNPN and CDR2 is SVGIG (reference sequence). The DNA for the CDR3 is TGTGCCTGGAGCCACCGGGGGACAGGGGTCTGGAATGAGCAGTTCTTC. Its translation is CAWSHRGTGVWNEQFF. The full variable domain, rest sourced from reference TRBV30 and TRBJ2-1, is SQTIHQWPATLVQPVGSPLSLECTVEGTSNPNLYWYRQAAGRGLQLLFYSVGIGQISSEVPQNLSASRPQDRQFILSSKKLLLSDSGFYLCAWSHRGTGVWNEQFFGPGTRLTVL.

A single count supports this clone. This chain uses TRBV9 with TRBJ1-2, with D possibly being TRBD1 (6 bases). V lost 3 bases to trimming and J lost 8 bases, with 14 bases between them. This CDR3 has 13 residues. Germline CDR1 SGDLS, CDR2 YYNGEE. The CDR3 loop is CASSARTDRGYTF. CDR3 nucleotide sequence: TGTGCCAGCAGCGCTAGGACAGACCGCGGCTACACCTTC.

About this clone itself: The junction departs from germline at one end; a sequencing error may be responsible. The genes are TRBV19 and TRBJ1-5, with TRBD1 as a possible D gene (6 bases). Germline V gives CDR1 LNHDA, CDR2 SQIVND (reference sequence). The CDR3 totals 15 residues. The CDR3 spells CASSIVGGGNQPQHF. The CDR3 DNA reads as TGTGCCAGTAGTATAGTAGGGGGGGGCAACCAGCCCCAGCATTTT.

CDR3 region: CASSIGLAGANNEQFF. The CDR3 DNA reads as TGTGCCAGTAGTATAGGATTAGCGGGAGCGAACAATGAGCAGTTCTTC. This sequence joins TRBV19 and TRBJ2-1; TRBD2 matches at 9 bases. V dropped 1 base and J dropped 5; count of bases not matched to a gene: 6. The CDR3 is 16 amino acids. In germline, CDR1 is LNHDA, CDR2 SQIVND (reference sequence).

This clone was observed a single time. The chain is built from TRBV29-1 and TRBJ2-2; weak D call: TRBD2 (5 bases). CDR1 is SQVTM and CDR2 is ANQGSEA in the germline V gene. The CDR3 totals 14 residues. Trimming stripped 7 bases from V and 5 bases from J, with 17 bases between. In DNA form, the CDR3 reads TGCAGCGCCCTTGAGGCGGGTGTTACCGGGGAGCTGTTTTTT. Amino acids: CSALEAGVTGELFF.

The chain uses TRBV25-1 and TRBJ1-6, with D uncertain. The germline V and J ends were trimmed by 8 bases and 1 base, with 6 bases remaining between them. CDR1 is MGHDK and CDR2 is SYGVNS in the germline V gene. The CDR3 is made up of 13 amino acids. The CDR3 protein is CASHRSYNSPLHF. The CDR3 DNA reads TGTGCCAGCCACAGATCCTATAATTCACCCCTCCACTTT.

The chain is built from TRBV2 and TRBJ1-4, with TRBD1 matching over 7 bases. This CDR3 is 14 amino acids long. The germline V gene encodes CDR1 SNHLY and CDR2 FYNNEI. The V segment lost 3 bases and the J segment 7 bases; nucleotides outside the gene matches: 5. The CDR3 here is CASSDGRGPEKLFF. Written as DNA, the CDR3 is TGTGCCAGCAGTGACGGTAGGGGGCCTGAAAAACTGTTTTTT.

This rearrangement joins TRBV13 to TRBJ2-5; 8 positions match TRBD2. J was trimmed by 5 bases and V by 5 bases; bases with no gene match: 4. The CDR3 sequence is 13 residues long. Germline-derived CDR1 and CDR2 are PRHDT and FYEKMQ (reference sequence). The CDR3 protein is CASSKASGETQYF. CDR3 DNA: TGTGCCAGCAGCAAAGCTAGCGGGGAGACCCAGTACTTC.

In the case of this clone: This same CDR3 is encoded by further DNA sequences in the sample. J is TRBJ2-7 and V is TRBV28, with D maybe TRBD1 (6 bases). CDR1 is MDHEN, CDR2 SYDVKM, per germline. The CDR3 spans 12 residues. V lost 10 bases and J lost 0, with 10 bases in between. The CDR3 here is CATRTVSYEQYF. Here the CDR3 DNA reads TGTGCCACCAGGACAGTCTCCTACGAGCAGTACTTC.

This clone was recorded once. J is TRBJ2-3 and V is TRBV4-2, with 12 bases that match TRBD2. V dropped 0 bases and J dropped 2; count of bases not matched to a gene: 9. Germline values: CDR1 LGHNA, CDR2 YNFKEQ. This CDR3 has 19 residues. CDR3 protein: CASSQESLGLAGYTDTQYF. In DNA, the CDR3 is TGTGCCAGCAGCCAAGAATCCCTTGGACTAGCGGGGTACACAGATACGCAGTATTTT.

The chain carries TRBV11-2 and TRBJ1-4; D ambiguous. CDR3 length: 14 residues. Looked up from germline, CDR1 is SGHAT and CDR2 is FQNNGV. Trimming removed 1 base at V and 6 bases at J, with 9 bases between. The CDR3 sequence: CASSLAGSHEKLFF. The CDR3 nucleotides are TGTGCCAGCAGCTTAGCCGGGAGCCATGAAAAACTGTTTTTT.